The 23 T cell receptor beta chains in this list originate from one sample, sequenced in a study of T cells after yellow fever vaccination. MiXCR, run by TCRdb on the 5' RACE reads, gives a single entry per CDR3 protein. The sample has about 69,000 distinct CDR3 sequences; 4.5% to 7.5% are singletons. Sequencing used CD4+ T cells sorted from PBMCs, obtained approximately 16 days after the first yellow fever vaccination. These receptor sequences come from a man aged 18 to 35 who received the YFV17D yellow fever vaccine.

This clonotype was counted between two and nine times. The J gene is TRBJ1-2, the V gene TRBV5-1, with TRBD1 as a possible D gene (6 bases). Germline lookup yields CDR1 SGHRS and CDR2 YFSETQ. The CDR3 is 15 amino acids. The V end lost 2 bases, the J end lost 8 bases, and 19 bases lay between the germline ends. This CDR3 is CASSFDIQGVKGYTF. The DNA for the CDR3 is TGCGCCAGCAGCTTCGATATACAGGGCGTTAAGGGCTACACCTTC.

This clonotype was seen at least ten times. The chain has TRBV12-3 or TRBV12-4 and TRBJ1-5, with no clear D. Trimming cost V 7 bases and J 0 bases, with 7 bases left between them. The length of the CDR3 is 13 residues. The CDR3 protein is CASNDNSNQPQHF. Written as DNA, the CDR3 is TGTGCCAGCAATGATAATAGCAATCAGCCCCAGCATTTT.

There are many counts of this clonotype. The rearrangement uses TRBV12-3 or TRBV12-4 and TRBJ2-5, with 12 bases fitting TRBD2. V dropped 5 bases and J dropped 5; count of bases not matched to a gene: 9. The CDR3 is made up of 16 amino acids. DNA of the CDR3: TGTGCCAGCAGTGCCCCTAGCGGGGGGGCCTATGAGACCCAGTACTTC. Translation gives CASSAPSGGAYETQYF.

In its sample, this clonotype was seen a few times. CDR3 loop: CASSFLDRGPGNEQFF. CDR3 sequence (DNA): TGTGCCAGCAGCTTCCTCGACAGGGGGCCTGGCAATGAGCAGTTCTTC. J is TRBJ2-1 and V is TRBV5-6, with 10 nucleotides matching TRBD1. Losses at the gene ends were 2 bases for V and 6 bases for J; bases not matched to a gene: 8. The CDR3 covers 16 residues. In germline, CDR1 is SGHDT, CDR2 YYEEEE.

This clonotype was seen a single time. The junction does not match germline at one end; this may be a read error. The chain employs TRBV7-8 and TRBJ2-5; D is unresolved. The germline V gene has CDR1 SGHVS and CDR2 FQNEAQ. This CDR3 has 12 amino acids. The CDR3 DNA sequence: TGTGCCAGCAGCTTCTACCATGAGACCCAGTACTTC. Its protein is CASSFYHETQYF.

This clonotype has at least ten counts. CDR3 bases: TGTGCCAGCAGCCACCACGGACAGGGCGGTGGCTACACCTTC. Amino acids: CASSHHGQGGGYTF. The chain combines TRBV3-1 with TRBJ1-2, with 8 bases matching TRBD1. Germline-derived CDR1 and CDR2 are LGHDT and YNNKEL (reference sequence). CDR3 length equals 14 residues. V shed 3 bases, J shed 7 bases, and the junction held 7 bases outside the gene matches.

This clonotype has ten or more counts. The J gene is TRBJ2-3, the V gene TRBV20-1; D remains unclear. This CDR3 region has 13 residues. Germline V lookup: CDR1 DFQATT, CDR2 SNEGSKA (reference sequence). V gave up 3 bases and J gave up 3 bases, with 10 bases separating them. This chain's CDR3 is CSARDQITDTQYF. As DNA, the CDR3 is TGCAGTGCTAGGGACCAGATTACAGATACGCAGTATTTT.

This clonotype was found many times. This chain joins TRBV5-1 and TRBJ2-2, with D perhaps TRBD1 or TRBD2 (5 bases each). V lost 7 bases, J lost 5 bases, and 18 bases lay in between. Germline V gives CDR1 SGHRS, CDR2 YFSETQ. The CDR3 loop spans 15 amino acids. The CDR3 DNA follows: TGCGCCAGCGGCCGGGACGTAGTAGGTACCGGGGAGCTGTTTTTT. It yields the protein CASGRDVVGTGELFF.

This clonotype was picked up a small number of times. This rearrangement joins TRBV5-4 to TRBJ1-2; possibly TRBD1 for D (5 bases). Trimming pared 0 bases from V and 9 bases from J, leaving 15 bases between. The CDR3 contains 14 residues. In germline, CDR1 is SGHNT, CDR2 YYREEE (reference sequence). CDR3 DNA sequence: TGTGCCAGCAGCTTGGGCGGGGGGATACGCCGCTACACCTTC. Translating gives CASSLGGGIRRYTF. The variable domain in full, completed from reference TRBV5-4 and TRBJ1-2, reads ETGVTQSPTHLIKTRGQQVTLRCSSQSGHNTVSWYQQALGQGPQFIFQYYREEENGRGNFPPRFSGLQFPNYSSELNVNALELDDSALYLCASSLGGGIRRYTFGSGTRLTVV.

Points on this clonotype: At one boundary the junction diverges from the germline segment, which might be a read error. V is TRBV27 and J is TRBJ1-5; no reliable D call. CDR1 and CDR2 from the germline V gene are MNHEY and SMNVEV (reference sequence). CDR3 length equals 15 residues. The CDR3 region has the DNA TGCACCAGCCCCCGGCAACTGAGCGGCAATCAGCCCCAGCATTTT. Its translation: CTSPRQLSGNQPQHF.

This CDR3 is CASSGYSSGGTQYF. CDR3 in DNA: TGTGCCAGCAGCGGCTACTCTAGTGGGGGGACCCAGTACTTC. J is TRBJ2-5 and V is TRBV5-6, with D perhaps being TRBD1 or TRBD2 (5 bases each). The germline V and J ends were trimmed by 4 bases and 7 bases, with 17 bases remaining between them. Germline lookup yields CDR1 SGHDT and CDR2 YYEEEE. The CDR3 is 14 amino acids.

This clonotype is labeled as medium-sized. This rearrangement joins TRBV20-1 to TRBJ2-3; no definite D call. The CDR3 length is 13 residues. Trimming left V 0 bases short and J 5 bases short, with 9 bases between. Germline CDR1 DFQATT, CDR2 SNEGSKA (reference sequence). The CDR3 DNA is TGCAGTGCTAGAGATTACGAACGAGATACGCAGTATTTT. Amino acids: CSARDYERDTQYF.

This clonotype was counted many times. V usage is TRBV10-3 and J usage is TRBJ2-3; D is undetermined. Germline assignment: CDR1 ENHRY and CDR2 SYGVKD. The CDR3 is 13 residues long. Trimming removed 4 bases at V and 0 bases at J, with 5 bases between. The CDR3 loop is CAISAASTDTQYF. The DNA for the CDR3 is TGTGCCATCAGTGCGGCTAGCACAGATACGCAGTATTTT.

This clonotype was seen ten or more times. The CDR3 here is CASREPGSYGYTF. CDR3 bases: TGTGCCAGCAGGGAACCAGGGTCCTATGGCTACACCTTC. The chain is built from TRBV3-1 and TRBJ1-2; D is possibly TRBD1 (5 bases). The CDR3 is 13 amino acids. The V gene's germline CDR1 is LGHDT and CDR2 YNNKEL (reference sequence). With 6 bases removed from V and 4 bases from J, the gap between germline ends came to 12 bases.

The chain employs TRBV3-1 and TRBJ2-7; tentatively, D is TRBD2 (6 bases). Germline-derived CDR1 and CDR2 are LGHDT and YNNKEL (reference sequence). V lost 10 bases to trimming and J lost 3 bases, with 19 bases between them. CDR3 length: 14 amino acids. CDR3 residues: CATSPGTGLYEQYV. For the CDR3, the DNA is TGTGCCACCTCCCCAGGGACTGGACTCTACGAGCAGTACGTC.

In this sample, this clonotype turned up many times. The chain carries TRBV5-1 and TRBJ1-4; D may be TRBD1 (6 bases). Germline V gene sequence: CDR1 SGHRS, CDR2 YFSETQ. V lost 2 bases and J 0 bases, leaving 11 bases between the germline ends. CDR3 length: 16 residues. The CDR3 sequence: CASSLVGQTTNEKLFF. DNA of the CDR3: TGCGCCAGCAGCTTAGTTGGACAGACAACTAATGAAAAACTGTTTTTT. Supplemented by reference TRBV5-1 and TRBJ1-4, the full variable domain reads KAGVTQTPRYLIKTRGQQVTLSCSPISGHRSVSWYQQTPGQGLQFLFEYFSETQRNKGNFPGRFSGRQFSNSRSEMNVSTLELGDSALYLCASSLVGQTTNEKLFFGSGTQLSVL.

There are many counts of this clonotype. The V and J genes are TRBV14 and TRBJ2-3; 8 nucleotides line up with TRBD1. This CDR3 has 15 residues. Trimming cost V 3 bases and J 5 bases; bases outside gene matches: 7. Germline V lookup: CDR1 SGHDN, CDR2 FVKESK. This CDR3 reads CASSHRGRGRDTQYF. CDR3 nucleotide sequence: TGTGCCAGCAGCCATCGCGGCAGGGGGCGAGATACGCAGTATTTT.

In its sample, this clonotype was seen many times. The chain recombines TRBV2 with TRBJ1-1, with D possibly being TRBD1 (5 bases). This CDR3 has 14 amino acids. Trimming took off 6 bases at V and 5 bases at J, with 16 bases between the two ends. The V gene's germline CDR1 is SNHLY and CDR2 FYNNEI. In DNA, the CDR3 is TGTGCCAGCAGCCTAAGGGAGGGGTGGACTGAAGCTTTCTTT. Its protein product is CASSLREGWTEAFF.

This clonotype showed up many times. The V and J genes are TRBV20-1 and TRBJ2-3; 12 bases are shared with TRBD2. There are 16 residues in the CDR3. V gave up 3 bases and J gave up 0 bases; unmatched junction bases: 4. CDR1 and CDR2 (germline): DFQATT, SNEGSKA (reference sequence). The DNA of the CDR3 is TGCAGTGCTAGGCGGCTAGCGGGGGGGAGCACAGATACGCAGTATTTT. It specifies CSARRLAGGSTDTQYF.

This clonotype appeared many times. The chain recombines TRBV20-1 with TRBJ2-5, with D possibly TRBD2 on 6 matching bases. The CDR3 contains 16 residues. Germline values: CDR1 DFQATT, CDR2 SNEGSKA (reference sequence). Deletions cut 0 bases from V and 1 base from J, with 15 bases between. This chain's CDR3 is CSARDPWRGAQETQYF. The CDR3 DNA reads as TGCAGTGCTAGAGACCCCTGGCGGGGAGCCCAAGAGACCCAGTACTTC.

This clonotype was detected ten times or more. This chain links TRBV19 with TRBJ2-6; tentatively, D is TRBD1 (6 bases). Germline CDR1 and CDR2: LNHDA and SQIVND (reference sequence). The CDR3 sequence is 15 residues long. The V and J ends lost 9 bases and 0 bases respectively, with 12 bases between them. In DNA, the CDR3 is TGTGCCAGCGGCGGACAGCACTCTGGGGCCAACGTCCTGACTTTC. Amino acid sequence: CASGGQHSGANVLTF.

In this sample, this clonotype turned up many times. The chain has TRBV27 and TRBJ1-5; 8 bases are shared with TRBD1. The length of the CDR3 is 13 residues. With V trimmed by 5 bases and J by 6 bases, 3 bases remained unmatched. The germline V gene encodes CDR1 MNHEY and CDR2 SMNVEV (reference sequence). CDR3 protein: CASSGTGGQPQHF. For the CDR3, the DNA is TGTGCCAGCAGTGGAACAGGGGGTCAGCCCCAGCATTTT.

At least ten counts were recorded for this clonotype. The CDR3 sequence is CASSLGLDEQFF. The CDR3 bases are TGTGCCAGCAGCCTCGGCCTCGATGAGCAGTTCTTC. The gene calls are TRBV25-1 and TRBJ2-1; D is uncertain. Trimming removed 6 bases from V and 8 bases from J, with 11 bases in between. Germline V gene sequence: CDR1 MGHDK, CDR2 SYGVNS. The CDR3 is made up of 12 amino acids.